These 27 T cell receptor beta chains came from one sample sequenced in a study of blood T cells in healthy people across ages. For the second PCR, which ran for roughly 6 to 12 cycles, a sample-barcoded 5' primer and a J-beta primer mix were used. Via MiXCR, TCRdb re-called the 5' RACE reads, giving one row per CDR3 protein. The table lists about 1.4 million distinct CDR3 sequences, approximately 63% of them singletons. Sequenced input: blood. Receptor source: a man aged 18 to 30 in good health.

The V and J genes are TRBV6-5 and TRBJ1-5, with 8 bases lining up with TRBD1. Germline V gene lookup returns CDR1 MNHEY and CDR2 SVGAGI. This CDR3 comprises 14 residues. With 2 bases clipped from V and 10 bases from J, the junction kept 7 bases outside the gene matches. CDR3 coding DNA: TGTGCCAGCAGTTACGCTTTGGCAGGGGGCCCCCAGCATTTT. It translates to CASSYALAGGPQHF.

This clonotype was counted a few times. The CDR3 nucleotides read TGTGCCAGCACGGACAGGGACCCCACAGATACGCAGTATTTT. Its translation: CASTDRDPTDTQYF. The rearrangement links TRBV6-1 to TRBJ2-3, with 8 nucleotides matching TRBD1. V lost 7 bases, J lost 2 bases, and 5 bases stayed unmatched. This CDR3 comprises 14 residues. Germline V gene data show CDR1 as MNHNS and CDR2 as SASEGT.

CDR3 protein: CSAPGLAGFYEQYF. CDR3 nucleotides: TGCAGTGCCCCTGGACTAGCGGGGTTCTACGAGCAGTACTTC. This rearrangement joins TRBV20-1 to TRBJ2-5; 12 bases map to TRBD2. Judging by the DNA end, TRBJ2-7 fits better; the J call may be wrong. Germline lookup yields CDR1 DFQATT and CDR2 SNEGSKA (reference sequence). The CDR3 length is 14 residues.

The J gene is TRBJ2-5, the V gene TRBV20-1; tentative D call: TRBD2 (6 bases). The J call could be wrong; TRBJ2-7 is a better fit for the DNA end. Germline CDR1 reads DFQATT; CDR2 reads SNEGSKA (reference sequence). The CDR3 runs to 12 residues. CDR3 DNA sequence: TGCAGTGCTAGGGCCGGGGGTCGCGAGCAGTACTTC. This encodes CSARAGGREQYF.

The CDR3: CASSRQGGDSPLHF. CDR3 sequence (DNA): TGTGCCAGCAGTCGACAGGGGGGTGATTCACCCCTCCACTTT. The genes are TRBV5-5 and TRBJ1-6; TRBD1 matches 9 bases. Germline V gene lookup returns CDR1 SGHKS and CDR2 YYEKEE (reference sequence). CDR3 size: 14 residues. V lost 5 bases to trimming and J lost 8 bases; unmatched junction nucleotides: 5.

The chain couples TRBV6-4 to TRBJ2-3; D ambiguous. Deletions cut 7 bases from V and 6 bases from J, with 11 bases between. CDR1 is MRHNA, CDR2 SNTAGT, per germline. The CDR3 sequence is 12 residues long. CDR3 protein: CASTTRRDTQYF. For the CDR3, the DNA is TGTGCCAGCACCACACGACGGGATACGCAGTATTTT.

V and J are TRBV7-2 and TRBJ2-7; 11 bases match TRBD2. CDR3 length: 16 residues. After removal of 6 bases from V and 3 bases from J, the junction contained 10 bases not matched to a gene. Germline assignment: CDR1 SGHTA and CDR2 FQGNSA. CDR3 sequence: CASSSPTSGGVYEQYF. In DNA form, the CDR3 reads TGTGCCAGCAGTTCACCAACTAGCGGGGGCGTCTACGAGCAGTACTTC.

To note about this clonotype: This likely comes from a read error, as the CDR3 has no conserved phenylalanine or tryptophan at its end. The V call is TRBV25-1, the J call TRBJ2-7, with 13 bases fitting TRBD2. CDR1 MGHDK and CDR2 SYGVNS come from the germline V gene. There are 14 residues in the CDR3. The J segment lost 4 bases and the V segment lost 10 bases, leaving 7 bases of the junction unmatched. The CDR3 region has the DNA TGTGCCACCGGACTAGCGGGAGAAACGTACGAGCAGTACTTA. Translated: CATGLAGETYEQYL.

This clonotype was found many times. The V call is TRBV27, the J call TRBJ2-5; 8 positions agree with TRBD1. The CDR3 extends over 15 amino acids. Germline CDR1 MNHEY, CDR2 SMNVEV (reference sequence). With 5 bases clipped from V and 4 bases from J, the junction kept 9 bases outside the gene matches. CDR3 region: CASSPRRGTGETQYF. For the CDR3, the DNA is TGTGCCAGCAGTCCCCGGAGGGGGACAGGAGAGACCCAGTACTTC.

This chain connects TRBV20-1 to TRBJ2-7; D gene unclear. The germline CDR1 and CDR2 sequences are DFQATT and SNEGSKA (reference sequence). The CDR3 is made up of 14 amino acids. V was clipped by 5 bases and J by 5 bases, with 19 bases between them. This CDR3 reads CSAYLTGYGDEQYF. DNA for the CDR3: TGCAGTGCTTATCTTACTGGATATGGGGACGAGCAGTACTTC.

The V gene is TRBV20-1, the J gene TRBJ2-3; D remains ambiguous. Trimming took off 1 base at V and 0 bases at J, with 11 bases between the two ends. The CDR3 runs 15 residues. The germline gives CDR1 DFQATT, CDR2 SNEGSKA (reference sequence). This chain's CDR3 is CSARVPLASTDTQYF. In DNA, the CDR3 is TGCAGTGCTAGAGTCCCTCTGGCGAGCACAGATACGCAGTATTTT.

This clonotype appeared once. This chain joins TRBV20-1 and TRBJ2-1, with D perhaps matching TRBD1 or TRBD2 (6 bases each). The J call is doubtful: the DNA matches TRBJ2-7 better. CDR1 and CDR2 from the germline V gene are DFQATT and SNEGSKA (reference sequence). The CDR3 sequence is 15 residues long. The CDR3 region has the DNA TGCAGTGCTAGAGGGGTTGGGGGGCCCTACAATGAGCAGTACTTC. Protein product: CSARGVGGPYNEQYF.

As regards this clonotype: One junction end disagrees with the germline gene, perhaps due to a read error. The chain carries TRBV4-1 and TRBJ2-1; TRBD1 is a possible D gene (5 bases). The CDR3 is 21 residues long. Germline V gives CDR1 MGHRA, CDR2 YSYEKL. DNA of the CDR3: TGCGCCAGCAGCCAAGTCTCGGAAAAGGGGCCCACCCAACGGAACTACAATGAACAGTTCTTC. It encodes CASSQVSEKGPTQRNYNEQFF.

V and J are TRBV7-9 and TRBJ2-7; tentative D call: TRBD1 (6 bases). From germline, CDR1 is SEHNR and CDR2 FQNEAQ (reference sequence). CDR3 length: 11 residues. Trimming pared 8 bases from V and 4 bases from J, leaving 9 bases between. DNA of the CDR3: TGTGCCAGCGGGGGCCAGTACGAGCAGTACTTC. This gives the protein CASGGQYEQYF. The variable domain in full, completed from reference TRBV7-9 and TRBJ2-7, reads DTGVSQNPRHKITKRGQNVTFRCDPISEHNRLYWYRQTLGQGPEFLTYFQNEAQLEKSRLLSDRFSAERPKGSFSTLEIQRTEQGDSAMYLCASGGQYEQYFGPGTRLTVT.

The chain has TRBV12-3 or TRBV12-4 and TRBJ1-1, with TRBD1 matching over 9 bases. The trim removed 5 bases at V and 5 bases at J, leaving 15 bases unmatched. The CDR3 totals 17 residues. The CDR3 region is CASSQDLRSDRGTEAFF. The CDR3 DNA sequence: TGTGCCAGCAGTCAGGATCTTAGGTCCGACAGGGGGACTGAAGCTTTCTTT.

This chain joins TRBV20-1 and TRBJ2-5, with D possibly matching TRBD2 (5 bases). The end of the DNA aligns better with TRBJ2-7, so the J call may be wrong. Germline-derived CDR1 and CDR2 are DFQATT and SNEGSKA (reference sequence). This CDR3 comprises 14 residues. The CDR3 here is CSAMVVGMAYEQYF. CDR3 bases: TGCAGTGCTATGGTGGTCGGGATGGCCTACGAGCAGTACTTC.

This clonotype appeared a few times. This chain links TRBV6-6 with TRBJ2-3; 11 positions agree with TRBD2. The CDR3 runs to 14 residues. Unmatched junction bases numbered 6, after V lost 7 bases and J lost 6 bases. Germline V gene data show CDR1 as MNHNY and CDR2 as SVGAGI (reference sequence). CDR3 in amino acids: CASTPGTSGDTQYF. The CDR3 region has the DNA TGTGCCAGCACCCCCGGGACTAGCGGTGATACGCAGTATTTT.

The chain is built from TRBV27 and TRBJ1-2; 8 positions match TRBD1. Trimming cost V 5 bases and J 7 bases; bases outside gene matches: 9. The CDR3 runs 14 residues. In germline, CDR1 is MNHEY, CDR2 SMNVEV (reference sequence). The CDR3 protein is CASSHDARGLGYTF. As DNA, the CDR3 is TGTGCCAGCAGTCACGACGCCAGGGGGCTTGGCTACACCTTC.

V gene TRBV6-2 or TRBV6-3 combines with J gene TRBJ2-2; 14 nucleotides agree with TRBD2. V gave up 7 bases and J gave up 7 bases; unmatched junction bases: 17. This CDR3 has 19 amino acids. Germline V CDR1 and CDR2: MNHEY, SVGEGT. The CDR3 sequence: CASTIGLAGGSNGLGELFF. The DNA for the CDR3 is TGTGCCAGCACCATAGGACTAGCGGGAGGTTCGAATGGGCTCGGGGAGCTGTTTTTT.

V and J are TRBV6-2 or TRBV6-3 and TRBJ2-1; the match to TRBD1 covers 7 bases. This CDR3 region has 13 residues. In germline, CDR1 is MNHEY, CDR2 SVGEGT. The V gene end was trimmed by 6 bases and the J gene end by 10 bases; junction bases not matched to a gene: 9. As DNA, the CDR3 is TGTGCCAGCAGCGAAGGGGGCGAGGCCGAGCAGTTCTTC. Protein: CASSEGGEAEQFF.

The V gene is TRBV5-4, the J gene TRBJ2-7, with 8 bases that match TRBD2. Matching the DNA end better, TRBJ2-5 makes the J call doubtful. Germline CDR1 SGHNT, CDR2 YYREEE (reference sequence). CDR3 size: 15 residues. The CDR3: CASSQMERESETQYF. In DNA, the CDR3 is TGTGCCAGCAGCCAAATGGAGCGGGAGTCTGAGACCCAGTACTTC.

V usage is TRBV4-1 and J usage is TRBJ1-1; possibly TRBD1 for D (6 bases). The CDR3 is 16 amino acids. CDR1 MGHRA and CDR2 YSYEKL come from the germline V gene. The V and J ends lost 4 bases and 4 bases respectively, with 19 bases between them. CDR3 DNA sequence: TGCGCCAGCAGCCTCTCGGACAGCCTGCGAGGCACTGAAGCTTTCTTT. Amino acid sequence: CASSLSDSLRGTEAFF.

This clonotype was observed a handful of times. This chain uses TRBV27 with TRBJ2-7; D call uncertain. V lost 5 bases and J lost 0, with 11 bases in between. This CDR3 region has 14 residues. Germline assignment: CDR1 MNHEY and CDR2 SMNVEV (reference sequence). This chain's CDR3 is CASSVLGSSYEQYF. The CDR3 nucleotides read TGTGCCAGCAGTGTTCTTGGTAGCTCCTACGAGCAGTACTTC.

The chain links TRBV5-1 to TRBJ1-4; D is possibly TRBD1 (5 bases). CDR1 SGHRS and CDR2 YFSETQ come from the germline V gene. The V and J ends lost 5 bases and 3 bases respectively, with 23 bases between them. This CDR3 spans 18 amino acids. CDR3 bases: TGCGCCAGCAGAGCGGGGACGGCCGCCCTTGCGGCTAATGAAAAACTGTTTTTT. It codes for CASRAGTAALAANEKLFF.

The rearrangement links TRBV29-1 to TRBJ1-1, with D maybe TRBD1 (5 bases). Germline V CDR1 and CDR2: SQVTM, ANQGSEA. V was shortened by 5 bases and J by 2 bases, with 15 bases between the two germline ends. This CDR3 is built from 14 residues. CDR3 sequence: CSVRIRDLNTEAFF. Written as DNA, the CDR3 is TGCAGCGTTAGAATCAGGGACCTTAACACTGAAGCTTTCTTT.

This clonotype was detected only once. V is TRBV20-1 and J is TRBJ2-1; TRBD2 agrees at 16 bases. Germline V gene data show CDR1 as DFQATT and CDR2 as SNEGSKA (reference sequence). CDR3 length: 17 residues. V was pared by 5 bases and J by 2 bases, with 6 bases of the junction left unmatched. CDR3 sequence reads: CSARGLAGGSPYNEQFF. CDR3 in DNA: TGCAGTGCTCGGGGACTAGCGGGGGGGAGCCCCTACAATGAGCAGTTCTTC.

The chain combines TRBV28 with TRBJ2-4, with D perhaps TRBD1 or TRBD2 (5 bases each). The V end lost 7 bases, the J end lost 13 bases, and 26 bases lay between the germline ends. Germline assignment: CDR1 MDHEN and CDR2 SYDVKM. The CDR3 contains 15 residues. The CDR3 sequence: CASKPPRGVGSEQYF. The CDR3 DNA reads as TGTGCCAGCAAACCTCCAAGAGGGGTTGGTAGTGAGCAGTACTTC.